This T cell receptor beta chain appears in the sequencing data of a study of cytomegalovirus exposure and HLA in healthy donors. Study details: The same platform used for the approximately 700 first-cohort repertoires was also used for the roughly 120 validation repertoires, as a later analysis reported.

The V end was cut by 0 bases, the J end by 9 bases, with 15 bases between. Germline V gene sequence: CDR1 MNHEY, CDR2 SVGAGI. This CDR3 is 16 amino acids long. From the roughly 120-subject validation cohort, which was separate from the roughly 670-subject first cohort, the donors were drawn. The study, taken as a whole, reports: Diagnosis of cytomegalovirus status made by the classifier reportedly showed high specificity and sensitivity. The authors enumerated 180 or so TCR beta chains as linked to cytomegalovirus.

Using immunoSEQ multiplex PCR, the repertoire was profiled, and TCRdb retains in-frame clones only, with some absent. The table includes 190,000 or so clones, around 82% detected once. Note on this clone: The antigen is unknown.

The sequence was obtained from a young woman in good health and CMV-seropositive. V gene TRBV6-5 combines with J gene TRBJ1-6; D remains unclear. Input material: PBMCs. The DNA for the CDR3 is TGTGCCAGCAGTTACTCATTACTCGGGGAGAGTTCACCCCTCCACTTT. Translation: CASSYSLLGESSPLHF.